Listed here are 22 T cell receptor beta chains from one sample, sequenced in a study of shared clonotypes between healthy human individuals. Naive CD8 cells comprised CD45RO-negative, CCR7-positively selected cells, excluding terminally differentiated effector memory CD45RA+ cells. TCRdb's table, derived via immunoSEQ multiplex PCR, lists solely in-frame clones and lacks some. The sample records roughly 2,000,000 clones, approximately 94% being singletons. Sequences were obtained from naive CD8+ T cells sorted from blood. The receptors here all came from a man younger than 35 in good health.

Note on this clone: The sample carries other DNA sequences with the same CDR3. The chain employs TRBV5-1 and TRBJ2-7; D tentatively reads TRBD1 or TRBD2 (5 bases each). Germline CDR1 and CDR2: SGHRS and YFSETQ. The CDR3 runs 14 residues. V lost 0 bases to trimming and J lost 3 bases, with 10 bases between them. In DNA, the CDR3 is TGCGCCAGCAGCTTGGAAGGGACCCACTACGAGCAGTACTTC. It yields the protein CASSLEGTHYEQYF.

The chain joins TRBV2 to TRBJ1-4; TRBD1 matches at 7 bases. Trimming cost V 4 bases and J 6 bases; bases outside gene matches: 8. CDR3 size: 15 residues. In germline, CDR1 is SNHLY, CDR2 FYNNEI. The CDR3 spells CASSAGGMHDEKLFF. In DNA, the CDR3 is TGTGCCAGCAGTGCAGGGGGGATGCATGATGAAAAACTGTTTTTT. Complete variable domain (other parts from reference TRBV2 and TRBJ1-4): EPEVTQTPSHQVTQMGQEVILRCVPISNHLYFYWYRQILGQKVEFLVSFYNNEISEKSEIFDDQFSVERPDGSNFTLKIRSTKLEDSAMYFCASSAGGMHDEKLFFGSGTQLSVL.

In DNA form, the CDR3 reads TGTGCCAGCAGCTTATCGGCGGGGGGCTACAATGAGCAGTTCTTC. Translating gives CASSLSAGGYNEQFF. The genes are TRBV5-4 and TRBJ2-1; 8 nucleotides line up with TRBD2. The CDR3 totals 15 residues. Trimming at V came to 2 bases and at J to 3 bases, leaving 4 bases not matched to a gene. Germline lookup yields CDR1 SGHNT and CDR2 YYREEE (reference sequence).

The V call is TRBV15, the J call TRBJ2-3; possible D gene TRBD2, 6 bases. V lost 4 bases and J 2 bases, leaving 13 bases between the germline ends. This CDR3 comprises 15 residues. The germline V gene has CDR1 LNHNV and CDR2 YYDKDF (reference sequence). In nucleotides, the CDR3 is TGTGCCACCAGCACAGGGAGGTCCCACACAGATACGCAGTATTTT. Its protein is CATSTGRSHTDTQYF.

J is TRBJ2-3 and V is TRBV7-9; 8 nucleotides line up with TRBD1. Losses at the gene ends were 6 bases for V and 4 bases for J; bases not matched to a gene: 9. Germline assignment: CDR1 SEHNR and CDR2 FQNEAQ (reference sequence). The CDR3 is made up of 15 amino acids. CDR3 DNA sequence: TGTGCCAGCAGTGCCGGGACAGGCCCTGCAGATACGCAGTATTTT. The encoded protein is CASSAGTGPADTQYF.

This chain connects TRBV15 to TRBJ1-2; 9 bases align to TRBD1. Per germline, CDR1 LNHNV and CDR2 YYDKDF (reference sequence). The CDR3 consists of 18 residues. V shed 0 bases, J shed 4 bases, and the junction held 12 bases outside the gene matches. The CDR3 nucleotides read TGTGCCACCAGCAGAGACCGGGACAGGGCGTCCCCTACCTATGGCTACACCTTC. This encodes CATSRDRDRASPTYGYTF.

This chain joins TRBV5-8 and TRBJ2-1, with D uncertain. This CDR3 contains 14 residues. The V end lost 0 bases, the J end lost 5 bases, and 9 bases lay between the germline ends. CDR1 SGHTS and CDR2 YDEGEE come from the germline V gene. The CDR3 DNA sequence: TGTGCCAGCAGCTTGGTTCTGTACAACAATGAGCAGTTCTTC. This translates into CASSLVLYNNEQFF.

J is TRBJ1-5 and V is TRBV18; D might be TRBD1 (5 bases). V dropped 2 bases and J dropped 5 bases, with 10 bases sitting between them. The CDR3 sequence is 14 residues long. Per the germline V gene, CDR1 is KGHSH and CDR2 is LQKENI. The CDR3 nucleotides read TGTGCCAGCTCACCAGGGGGAGTCGATCAGCCCCAGCATTTT. This codes for CASSPGGVDQPQHF.

This rearrangement joins TRBV30 to TRBJ2-2, with 8 nucleotides matching TRBD2. Losses at the gene ends were 5 bases for V and 4 bases for J; bases not matched to a gene: 9. Germline loops: CDR1 GTSNPN, CDR2 SVGIG (reference sequence). The CDR3 length is 15 residues. The CDR3 here is CAWGTGGLSTGELFF. The CDR3 nucleotides read TGTGCCTGGGGCACGGGGGGGCTAAGCACCGGGGAGCTGTTTTTT.

To note about this clone: Other DNA sequences in this specimen translate into the identical CDR3. The rearrangement joins TRBV4-1 to TRBJ2-1, with TRBD2 identical over 11 bases. Germline trimming cut 1 base from V and 4 bases from J; bases unmatched to any gene: 0. In germline, CDR1 is MGHRA, CDR2 YSYEKL. This CDR3 contains 15 residues. The CDR3: CASSQVAGGYNEQFF. As DNA, the CDR3 is TGCGCCAGCAGCCAAGTAGCGGGGGGGTACAATGAGCAGTTCTTC.

The chain uses TRBV7-8 and TRBJ1-5; unclear D gene. This CDR3 is 13 amino acids long. The germline V and J ends were trimmed by 2 bases and 5 bases, with 7 bases remaining between them. Germline V gene data show CDR1 as SGHVS and CDR2 as FQNEAQ. Here the CDR3 reads CASSLLWDQPQHF. The CDR3 region has the DNA TGTGCCAGCAGCTTACTGTGGGATCAGCCCCAGCATTTT. The entire variable domain, with the rest obtained from reference TRBV7-8 and TRBJ1-5, is as follows: GAGVSQSPRYKVAKRGQDVALRCDPISGHVSLFWYQQALGQGPEFLTYFQNEAQLDKSGLPSDRFFAERPEGSVSTLKIQRTQQEDSAVYLCASSLLWDQPQHFGDGTRLSIL.

This sequence joins TRBV7-9 and TRBJ2-6; D is ambiguous. Germline CDR1 reads SEHNR; CDR2 reads FQNEAQ (reference sequence). V lost 1 base to trimming and J lost 0 bases, with 7 bases between them. This CDR3 region has 16 residues. The CDR3 is CASSLGPLSGANVLTF. The CDR3, as DNA: TGTGCCAGCAGCTTAGGGCCGCTCTCTGGGGCCAACGTCCTGACTTTC.

This sequence joins TRBV30 and TRBJ2-2; 10 nucleotides match TRBD2. Germline V gene data show CDR1 as GTSNPN and CDR2 as SVGIG (reference sequence). The CDR3 is 12 amino acids. The CDR3 spells CALAGDTGELFF. In DNA, the CDR3 is TGTGCTCTAGCGGGGGACACCGGGGAGCTGTTTTTT.

V is TRBV5-4 and J is TRBJ2-7; D possibly corresponds to TRBD1 (5 bases). The CDR3 spans 15 residues. V lost 4 bases to trimming and J lost 3 bases, with 17 bases between them. CDR1 and CDR2 from the germline V gene are SGHNT and YYREEE (reference sequence). The CDR3 sequence: CASSLRQHAFYEQYF. The CDR3 DNA reads TGTGCCAGCAGCCTACGACAGCACGCCTTCTACGAGCAGTACTTC. The variable domain in full, with the rest retrieved from reference TRBV5-4 and TRBJ2-7, is ETGVTQSPTHLIKTRGQQVTLRCSSQSGHNTVSWYQQALGQGPQFIFQYYREEENGRGNFPPRFSGLQFPNYSSELNVNALELDDSALYLCASSLRQHAFYEQYFGPGTRLTVT.

The chain employs TRBV28 and TRBJ2-5; D is possibly TRBD1 (6 bases). The CDR3 length is 14 residues. Germline values: CDR1 MDHEN, CDR2 SYDVKM. Trimming shortened V by 2 bases and J by 1 base, and 8 bases separated the two germline ends. For the CDR3, the DNA is TGTGCCAGCAGTTTAATGGGGGCCCAAGAGACCCAGTACTTC. Protein: CASSLMGAQETQYF. Based on the CDR3 plus reference TRBV28 and TRBJ2-5, the full variable domain is DVKVTQSSRYLVKRTGEKVFLECVQDMDHENMFWYRQDPGLGLRLIYFSYDVKMKEKGDIPEGYSVSREKKERFSLILESASTNQTSMYLCASSLMGAQETQYFGPGTRLLVL.

Concerning this clone itself: Other DNA sequences in the sample encode the same CDR3. J is TRBJ2-1 and V is TRBV7-9; possibly TRBD2 for D (6 bases). The CDR3 runs to 16 residues. V was trimmed by 5 bases and J by 0 bases, leaving 14 bases between them. The germline gives CDR1 SEHNR, CDR2 FQNEAQ (reference sequence). CDR3 nucleotides: TGTGCCAGCAGCCCCTCTGCGGGAAGCTCCTACAATGAGCAGTTCTTC. Protein sequence: CASSPSAGSSYNEQFF.

V usage is TRBV5-1 and J usage is TRBJ2-5; D unclear. The CDR3 extends over 11 amino acids. The germline gives CDR1 SGHRS, CDR2 YFSETQ. V gave up 3 bases and J gave up 5 bases, with 5 bases separating them. The CDR3 DNA reads as TGCGCCAGCAGCTCCGTGGAGACCCAGTACTTC. Translation gives CASSSVETQYF.

V and J are TRBV11-2 and TRBJ2-7, with 8 bases that match TRBD2. The CDR3 covers 15 residues. V gave up 4 bases and J gave up 2 bases; unmatched junction bases: 7. Germline V gives CDR1 SGHAT, CDR2 FQNNGV. Here the CDR3 DNA reads TGTGCCAGCAGCTGGGATAGCGGGGTTACCTACGAGCAGTACTTC. It codes for CASSWDSGVTYEQYF.

This chain joins TRBV27 and TRBJ1-6; no reliable D call. The ends were cut back, 1 base at V and 7 bases at J, with 14 bases in the middle. The CDR3 consists of 16 residues. In germline, CDR1 is MNHEY, CDR2 SMNVEV (reference sequence). DNA for the CDR3: TGTGCCAGCAGTTTATTTCTTACGGGCCCGAATTCACCCCTCCACTTT. Translated: CASSLFLTGPNSPLHF.

The V call is TRBV15, the J call TRBJ1-6, with a tentative D call TRBD1 (6 bases). The CDR3 extends over 17 amino acids. The germline V gene has CDR1 LNHNV and CDR2 YYDKDF (reference sequence). V lost 5 bases to trimming and J lost 2 bases, with 16 bases between them. DNA for the CDR3: TGTGCCACCAGCTCCGCCCCAGGGGACACCTATAATTCACCCCTCCACTTT. Translating it yields CATSSAPGDTYNSPLHF.

V gene TRBV29-1 combines with J gene TRBJ1-1; unclear D gene. The CDR3 totals 12 residues. V lost 4 bases and J 7 bases, leaving 13 bases between the germline ends. In germline, CDR1 is SQVTM, CDR2 ANQGSEA. CDR3 nucleotide sequence: TGCAGCGTTGTAGGCCTGCTTGGTGAAGCTTTCTTT. This encodes CSVVGLLGEAFF.

The count of this clone is one. Different DNA sequences within this sample yield the same CDR3. The chain combines TRBV6-1 with TRBJ2-7; the match to TRBD1 covers 12 bases. J gave up 1 base and V 4 bases, and 2 bases lay outside the gene matches. The germline gives CDR1 MNHNS, CDR2 SASEGT. There are 15 residues in the CDR3. CDR3 residues: CASSAGQGASYEQYF. In DNA, the CDR3 is TGTGCCAGCAGTGCGGGACAGGGGGCTTCCTACGAGCAGTACTTC.